The 24 T cell receptor beta chains in this list originate from one sample, sequenced in a study of T-cell memory formation after mild COVID-19. TCRdb reprocessed the 5' RACE reads via MiXCR and lists one record per CDR3 protein. The sample yields about 290,000 distinct CDR3 sequences, approximately 16% seen once. The sequenced sample was PBMCs or a T cell subset sorted from them (not recorded which). The receptor source for this set is a man aged 18 to 30 who had mild COVID-19 (a few samples of this study predate the infection). Cell type and time point are not known.

This clonotype was counted ten times or more. The rearrangement uses TRBV6-5 and TRBJ2-1; D gene unclear. Germline lookup yields CDR1 MNHEY and CDR2 SVGAGI. The V end lost 5 bases, the J end lost 2 bases, and 4 bases lay between the germline ends. This CDR3 region has 12 residues. CDR3 DNA: TGTGCCAGCAGTAGGACCTACAATGAGCAGTTCTTC. It codes for CASSRTYNEQFF.

This rearrangement joins TRBV7-9 to TRBJ1-1; D unclear. Trimming took 3 bases from V and 8 from J, leaving 10 bases between them. The germline V gene has CDR1 SEHNR and CDR2 FQNEAQ (reference sequence). The CDR3 consists of 12 residues. The CDR3 is CASSLWQKEAFF. The CDR3 nucleotides are TGTGCCAGCAGCTTGTGGCAGAAGGAAGCTTTCTTT.

This chain links TRBV7-3 with TRBJ1-2; D call uncertain. V was cut by 5 bases and J by 4 bases, with 11 bases left in between. CDR1 SGHTA and CDR2 FQGTGA come from the germline V gene. The CDR3 spans 13 residues. CDR3 nucleotides: TGTGCCAGCAGCCCGGGAATCGGCTATGGCTACACCTTC. Protein: CASSPGIGYGYTF.

V usage is TRBV4-1 and J usage is TRBJ2-3, with D perhaps being TRBD1 or TRBD2 (5 bases each). The CDR3 spans 16 residues. Germline CDR1 reads MGHRA; CDR2 reads YSYEKL. Trimming removed 4 bases at V and 1 base at J, with 15 bases between. The CDR3 is CASSPDRDEGTDTQYF. The CDR3, as DNA: TGCGCCAGCAGCCCGGACCGGGACGAAGGCACAGATACGCAGTATTTT.

This clonotype has only a few counts. This chain links TRBV5-8 with TRBJ2-1, with 8 bases matching TRBD1. The V and J ends lost 0 bases and 6 bases, in that order; junction bases with no gene match: 5. Germline V gene sequence: CDR1 SGHTS, CDR2 YDEGEE. The CDR3 length is 15 residues. In DNA form, the CDR3 reads TGTGCCAGCAGCTTGGGGACAGGGCATTTCAATGAGCAGTTCTTC. Its protein is CASSLGTGHFNEQFF. Together with reference TRBV5-8 and TRBJ2-1, the CDR3 gives the full variable domain: EAGVTQSPTHLIKTRGQQATLRCSPISGHTSVYWYQQALGLGLQFLLWYDEGEERNRGNFPPRFSGRQFPNYSSELNVNALELEDSALYLCASSLGTGHFNEQFFGPGTRLTVL.

The chain employs TRBV25-1 and TRBJ1-4; 7 bases agree with TRBD1. CDR1 and CDR2 (germline): MGHDK, SYGVNS. V gave up 3 bases and J gave up 3 bases; unmatched junction bases: 4. The length of the CDR3 is 15 residues. The CDR3: CASSDPGGPNEKLFF. CDR3 coding DNA: TGTGCCAGCAGTGACCCAGGGGGGCCTAATGAAAAACTGTTTTTT.

The genes are TRBV7-2 and TRBJ2-1, with D uncertain. This CDR3 is 13 amino acids long. Trimming pared 5 bases from V and 6 bases from J, leaving 11 bases between. Germline assignment: CDR1 SGHTA and CDR2 FQGNSA. CDR3 in amino acids: CASSTPPGNEQFF. The CDR3 coding sequence is TGTGCCAGCAGCACACCCCCAGGCAATGAGCAGTTCTTC.

This clonotype was detected a few times. The rearrangement joins TRBV12-3 or TRBV12-4 to TRBJ1-2; D call uncertain. The CDR3 totals 12 residues. V gave up 6 bases and J gave up 1 base, with 6 bases separating them. CDR3 nucleotides: TGTGCCAGCAGCGGGGTTAACTATGGCTACACCTTC. It yields the protein CASSGVNYGYTF.

This clonotype came up a few times. The rearrangement joins TRBV28 to TRBJ1-4; unclear D gene. With 6 bases removed from V and 8 bases from J, the gap between germline ends came to 22 bases. The CDR3 is 16 amino acids. Germline CDR1 reads MDHEN; CDR2 reads SYDVKM. CDR3 nucleotides: TGTGCCAGCAGCCCCTCTTCATGGGCTTTTAGAGAAAAACTGTTTTTT. It specifies CASSPSSWAFREKLFF.

The chain recombines TRBV21-1 with TRBJ2-1; whether TRBD2, the table's D call, matches the DNA was not checked. TRBV21-1 is a pseudogene. The CDR3 has 13 residues. CDR3 loop: CASGRSVGYEQFF. DNA for the CDR3: TGTGCCAGCGGGAGGTCGGTGGGGTATGAGCAGTTCTTC.

This clonotype appeared a few times. The V gene is TRBV4-1, the J gene TRBJ1-3, with TRBD1 as a possible D gene (5 bases). The CDR3 spans 17 residues. Trimming took 4 bases from V and 4 from J, leaving 20 bases between them. The germline CDR1 and CDR2 sequences are MGHRA and YSYEKL. DNA of the CDR3: TGCGCCAGCAGCCGGGCAGGGCTAATACTACGCGGAAACACCATATATTTT. This gives the protein CASSRAGLILRGNTIYF.

This clonotype was found many times. J is TRBJ2-3 and V is TRBV5-1; D is undetermined. V was clipped by 5 bases and J by 1 base, with 14 bases between them. The CDR3 runs 15 residues. Looked up from germline, CDR1 is SGHRS and CDR2 is YFSETQ. This CDR3 reads CASRELTDRTDTQYF. The CDR3 DNA sequence: TGCGCCAGCAGGGAGTTGACGGACCGCACAGATACGCAGTATTTT.

DNA of the CDR3: TGTGCCAGCAGTTACGGCAGGGTGTCGGACGAGCAGTACTTC. Translation: CASSYGRVSDEQYF. The chain carries TRBV6-2 or TRBV6-3 and TRBJ2-7; a possible D gene is TRBD1 (5 bases). The CDR3 covers 14 residues. Germline V gene lookup returns CDR1 MNHEY and CDR2 SVGEGT. V lost 2 bases, J lost 5 bases, and 13 bases lay in between.

V usage is TRBV5-1 and J usage is TRBJ2-4; 7 nucleotides line up with TRBD2. The CDR3 contains 16 residues. The germline CDR1 and CDR2 sequences are SGHRS and YFSETQ. V was pared by 3 bases and J by 6 bases, with 12 bases of the junction left unmatched. For the CDR3, the DNA is TGCGCCAGCAGCTCCGATCCGGGAGGTACGGCAAACATTCAGTACTTC. It encodes CASSSDPGGTANIQYF.

This clonotype was seen a handful of times. The gene calls are TRBV19 and TRBJ2-1, with a possible D match to TRBD1 (6 bases). Trimming took off 10 bases at V and 4 bases at J, with 14 bases between the two ends. The CDR3 is made up of 13 amino acids. CDR1 is LNHDA, CDR2 SQIVND, per germline (reference sequence). CDR3 region: CATSRDRYNEQFF. The CDR3 region has the DNA TGTGCCACTAGCCGAGACAGGTACAATGAGCAGTTCTTC.

This clonotype has a handful of counts. This chain links TRBV10-2 with TRBJ2-7; 7 nucleotides line up with TRBD1. V dropped 6 bases and J dropped 0; count of bases not matched to a gene: 11. CDR3 length: 16 residues. Germline CDR1 reads WSHSY; CDR2 reads SAAADI. The CDR3 DNA is TGCGCCAGCAGCCCGGGCAGGGACAGCCCCTCCTACGAGCAGTACTTC. It yields the protein CASSPGRDSPSYEQYF.

The rearrangement links TRBV20-1 to TRBJ1-3; the match to TRBD1 covers 8 bases. The CDR3 covers 15 residues. With V trimmed by 5 bases and J by 4 bases, 10 bases remained unmatched. Germline assignment: CDR1 DFQATT and CDR2 SNEGSKA (reference sequence). CDR3 sequence (DNA): TGCAGTGCTGGGCAGGGGGCCGGTTCCGGAAACACCATATATTTT. This encodes CSAGQGAGSGNTIYF.

This clonotype was seen more than once but under ten times. The chain combines TRBV7-6 with TRBJ2-3; 8 positions agree with TRBD2. Germline V CDR1 and CDR2: SGHVS, FNYEAQ. The V and J ends lost 4 bases and 3 bases, in that order; junction bases with no gene match: 6. The CDR3 has 15 amino acids. For the CDR3, the DNA is TGTGCCAGCAGCTCCGTCGGGGGGGCGACAGATACGCAGTATTTT. Protein product: CASSSVGGATDTQYF.

This clonotype was picked up many times. V gene TRBV7-8 combines with J gene TRBJ2-1; D is unresolved. The CDR3 consists of 12 residues. Per the germline V gene, CDR1 is SGHVS and CDR2 is FQNEAQ. The V end lost 0 bases, the J end lost 9 bases, and 6 bases lay between the germline ends. CDR3 in DNA: TGTGCCAGCAGCTTAGCAGGTACTGAGCAGTTCTTC. Translating it yields CASSLAGTEQFF.

This clonotype was detected only a few times. This sequence joins TRBV3-1 and TRBJ1-5; a weak D match, TRBD1 (5 bases). The germline gives CDR1 LGHDT, CDR2 YNNKEL (reference sequence). With 3 bases removed from V and 5 bases from J, the gap between germline ends came to 8 bases. The CDR3 sequence is 13 residues long. CDR3 coding DNA: TGTGCCAGCAGCCATCGGGGGTATCAGCCCCAGCATTTT. Translation gives CASSHRGYQPQHF.

The table lists this clonotype with many counts. The chain employs TRBV11-2 and TRBJ2-3; 9 bases align to TRBD2. The CDR3 consists of 15 residues. CDR1 and CDR2 (germline): SGHAT, FQNNGV. V lost 6 bases to trimming and J lost 2 bases; unmatched junction nucleotides: 6. Here the CDR3 reads CASRQKRGATDTQYF. The CDR3 DNA reads as TGTGCCAGCAGGCAAAAGCGGGGGGCCACAGATACGCAGTATTTT.

This clonotype has a count of ten or more. This chain joins TRBV6-5 and TRBJ2-7; D is perhaps TRBD2 (6 bases). CDR1 and CDR2 (germline): MNHEY, SVGAGI. The CDR3 covers 15 residues. Trimming left V 10 bases short and J 2 bases short, with 21 bases between. For the CDR3, the DNA is TGTGCCAACACGACACCCAGGGACTTTACCTACGAGCAGTACTTC. Residues: CANTTPRDFTYEQYF.

This clonotype was detected many times. This chain joins TRBV7-2 and TRBJ2-3, with 7 bases lining up with TRBD2. Germline V gene sequence: CDR1 SGHTA, CDR2 FQGNSA. J was trimmed by 5 bases and V by 5 bases; bases with no gene match: 13. The length of the CDR3 is 16 residues. CDR3 sequence (DNA): TGTGCCAGCAGCGGGTCGAAGGAGCGGGGATTAGATACGCAGTATTTT. Encoded protein: CASSGSKERGLDTQYF.

The chain has TRBV19 and TRBJ1-5; D remains ambiguous. Germline-derived CDR1 and CDR2 are LNHDA and SQIVND (reference sequence). The V and J ends lost 4 bases and 0 bases respectively, with 13 bases between them. The CDR3 is 16 amino acids. CDR3 nucleotides: TGTGCCAGTAGTACCCCAATGGAGTTTAGCAATCAGCCCCAGCATTTT. This encodes CASSTPMEFSNQPQHF.